This TCR beta chain was documented in a study of pediatric ulcerative colitis. The CDR3 is made up of 13 amino acids. The J segment lost 6 bases and the V segment lost 3 bases, leaving 1 base of the junction unmatched. CDR1 is SEHNR, CDR2 FQNEAQ, per germline (reference sequence). Sequenced by immunoSEQ multiplex PCR; TCRdb stores in-frame clones only, minus some. The data show 64,000 or so clones, 77% seen once. The sequenced sample consisted of blood. The chain couples TRBV7-9 to TRBJ1-1; 10 bases align to TRBD1. The receptor was derived from a boy aged 5-17 years with moderate ulcerative colitis. CDR3 nucleotides: TGTGCCAGCAGCTTCGGACAGGGGGCTGAAGCTTTCTTT. Its translation: CASSFGQGAEAFF. Full variable domain (missing parts from reference TRBV7-9 and TRBJ1-1): DTGVSQNPRHKITKRGQNVTFRCDPISEHNRLYWYRQTLGQGPEFLTYFQNEAQLEKSRLLSDRFSAERPKGSFSTLEIQRTEQGDSAMYLCASSFGQGAEAFFGQGTRLTVV.